These T cell receptor beta chains were read from a single sample in a study of blood T cells in healthy people across ages. TCRdb used MiXCR to reprocess the 5' RACE reads, holding one entry per CDR3 protein. The sample shows around 1,500,000 distinct CDR3 sequences, roughly 30% of them seen only once. The specimen was blood. These receptors came from a woman in her twenties or thirties in good health. The CDR3 runs from the conserved cysteine through the conserved F or W. A D gene is named only where the DNA matches it firmly. Rows give clone size only sometimes, using once, few, many, or a class for an expanded clone.

V gene: TRBV3-1
clone size: .
J gene: TRBJ2-3
D gene: .
CDR3 DNA: TGTGCCAGCAGCCAAGATAGGACTACCCTTGGGGATACGCAGTATTTT
CDR3 protein: CASSQDRTTLGDTQYF

V gene: TRBV7-9
clone size: few
J gene: TRBJ2-1
D gene: TRBD1
CDR3 DNA: TGTGCCAGCAGCTCCTTCGGACAGGGCTCCTACAATGAGCAGTTCTTC
CDR3 protein: CASSSFGQGSYNEQFF

V gene: TRBV20-1
clone size: .
J gene: TRBJ2-2
D gene: .
CDR3 DNA: TGCAGTGCTAGAGATCTAAACGGAGGGGTGGCGAACACCGGGGAGCTGTTTTTT
CDR3 protein: CSARDLNGGVANTGELFF

V gene: TRBV11-2
clone size: .
J gene: TRBJ1-2
D gene: .
CDR3 DNA: TGTGCCAGCAGCGCCAGGGAAGGCGGCTACACCTTC
CDR3 protein: CASSAREGGYTF

V gene: TRBV20-1
clone size: .
J gene: TRBJ2-3
D gene: TRBD2
CDR3 DNA: TGCAGTGCTCCCTGGACTAGCGATAGCACAGATACGCAGTATTTT
CDR3 protein: CSAPWTSDSTDTQYF

V gene: TRBV5-1
clone size: many
J gene: TRBJ2-6
D gene: TRBD1
CDR3 DNA: TGCGCCAGCAGCTTTAAGGGACAGGGGACGTCTGGGGCCAACGTCCTGACTTTC
CDR3 protein: CASSFKGQGTSGANVLTF

V gene: TRBV18
clone size: .
J gene: TRBJ1-4
D gene: TRBD1
CDR3 DNA: TGTGCCAGCTCACAGGGACAGGGAGCAACTAATGAAAAACTGTTTTTT
CDR3 protein: CASSQGQGATNEKLFF

V gene: TRBV27
clone size: few
J gene: TRBJ2-1
D gene: TRBD2
CDR3 DNA: TGTGCCAGCAGTCCTCAGCGGGGGGGGGCTGAGCAGTTCTTC
CDR3 protein: CASSPQRGGAEQFF

V gene: TRBV7-6
clone size: .
J gene: TRBJ2-3
D gene: .
CDR3 DNA: TGTGCCAGCAGCGGGGGCCTAGCGATCCCCCGAAATACGCAGTATTTT
CDR3 protein: CASSGGLAIPRNTQYF

V gene: TRBV20-1
clone size: .
J gene: TRBJ2-6
D gene: .
CDR3 DNA: TGCAGTGCTAGATTGGTAGGTGGGGCCAACGTCCTGACTTTC
CDR3 protein: CSARLVGGANVLTF

V gene: TRBV6-2/TRBV6-3
clone size: .
J gene: TRBJ2-7
D gene: TRBD2
CDR3 DNA: TGTGCCAGCAGAGAACTAGCGGGAACCTACGGGCAGTACTTC
CDR3 protein: CASRELAGTYGQYF

V gene: TRBV30
clone size: .
J gene: TRBJ1-2
D gene: .
CDR3 DNA: TGTGCCGCCGACAGGTTTACTAACTATGGCTACACCTTC
CDR3 protein: CAADRFTNYGYTF

V gene: TRBV20-1
clone size: few
J gene: TRBJ1-5
D gene: TRBD1
CDR3 DNA: TGCAGTGCGCCATACAGGGGACAACAGCCCCAGCATTTT
CDR3 protein: CSAPYRGQQPQHF

V gene: TRBV7-3
clone size: .
J gene: TRBJ2-3
D gene: .
CDR3 DNA: TGTGCCAGCAGTGAACTTTCTAGCACAGATACGCAGTATTTT
CDR3 protein: CASSELSSTDTQYF

V gene: TRBV2
clone size: many
J gene: TRBJ2-1
D gene: .
CDR3 DNA: TGTGCCAGCAGTGTCTCCGATGAGCAGTTCTTC
CDR3 protein: CASSVSDEQFF

V gene: TRBV28
clone size: .
J gene: TRBJ2-1
D gene: .
CDR3 DNA: TGTGCCAGCAGTCGACGGGGGATCTCCTACAATGAGCAGTTCTTC
CDR3 protein: CASSRRGISYNEQFF

V gene: TRBV6-1
clone size: .
J gene: TRBJ1-5
D gene: .
CDR3 DNA: TGTGCCAGCAGAGAAGGGGCAAGCAATCAGCCCCAGCATTTT
CDR3 protein: CASREGASNQPQHF

V gene: TRBV20-1
clone size: few
J gene: TRBJ2-3
D gene: .
CDR3 DNA: TGCAGTGCTAGACGGCAGGATGACCGAGATACGCAGTATTTT
CDR3 protein: CSARRQDDRDTQYF

V gene: TRBV6-1
clone size: .
J gene: TRBJ2-1
D gene: .
CDR3 DNA: TGTGCCAGCAGTGAGGGCCGAGCTGAGCAGTTCTTC
CDR3 protein: CASSEGRAEQFF

V gene: TRBV14
clone size: .
J gene: TRBJ2-1
D gene: TRBD1
CDR3 DNA: TGTGCCGGCAGCGCCACGGGACAGGGAAGACATGAGCAGTTCTTC
CDR3 protein: CAGSATGQGRHEQFF

V gene: TRBV5-1
clone size: .
J gene: TRBJ2-1
D gene: TRBD1
CDR3 DNA: TGCGCCAGCAGTCTCCGGGACAGGGTTTTCTCCTACAATGAGCAGTTCTTC
CDR3 protein: CASSLRDRVFSYNEQFF

V gene: TRBV29-1
clone size: many
J gene: TRBJ2-5
D gene: .
CDR3 DNA: TGCAGCGTTGAAAGTACACGGGGAGAGACCCAGTACTTC
CDR3 protein: CSVESTRGETQYF

V gene: TRBV10-3
clone size: .
J gene: TRBJ1-2
D gene: .
CDR3 DNA: TGTGCCATCTCGGGGCCCGGGGGCGGCGACACCTTC
CDR3 protein: CAISGPGGGDTF

V gene: TRBV18
clone size: once
J gene: TRBJ1-6
D gene: TRBD1
CDR3 DNA: TGTGCCAGCTCAGGAGGACAGGGCGGAAATTCACCCCCCCACTTT
CDR3 protein: CASSGGQGGNSPPHF

V gene: TRBV2
clone size: .
J gene: TRBJ2-5
D gene: .
CDR3 DNA: TGTGCCAGCAGTGATACGGAGGTAGAGACCCAGTACTTC
CDR3 protein: CASSDTEVETQYF

V gene: TRBV5-1
clone size: .
J gene: TRBJ2-3
D gene: TRBD1
CDR3 DNA: TGCGCCAGCAGCTTGGTACAGGGGACCAGCACAGATACGCAGTATTTT
CDR3 protein: CASSLVQGTSTDTQYF

V gene: TRBV20-1
clone size: few
J gene: TRBJ2-7
D gene: TRBD1
CDR3 DNA: TGCAGTGCTCTAGCTTCAACAGGGGGCGGGTACGAGCAGTACTTC
CDR3 protein: CSALASTGGGYEQYF